Described below is a single T cell receptor (beta chain) sequence and its context. Other DNA sequences in the sample encode the same CDR3. Trimming shortened V by 4 bases and J by 0 bases, and 10 bases separated the two germline ends. CDR1 and CDR2 from the germline V gene are SGHRS and YFSETQ. The CDR3 contains 14 residues. This sample was taken from a study of shared clonotypes between healthy human individuals. The assay was immunoSEQ multiplex PCR, and TCRdb's table has in-frame clones only and misses some. This sample carries some 1 million clones, around 74% of them seen once, and the ten largest clones take around 1.5%.

Sequenced input: memory CD4+ T cells sorted from blood. Subset of the sample: CD45RA-negative fraction. The TCR sequence derives from a man in his late teens or twenties in good health. The gene calls are TRBV5-1 and TRBJ1-1; weak D call: TRBD1 (6 bases). The CDR3 DNA sequence: TGCGCCAGCAGCGTAGGGGGGCTGAACACTGAAGCTTTCTTT. Its protein is CASSVGGLNTEAFF.